These T cell receptor beta chains were read from a single sample in a study of CD8 T cells in Susac syndrome. TCRdb reanalysed the immunoSEQ multiplex PCR reads using MiXCR and keeps one entry per CDR3 protein. The table includes approximately 190,000 distinct CDR3 sequences, 95% detected once. Material: CD4+ T cells from PBMCs. Source of these receptors: a human donor with Susac syndrome. CDR3s include the opening cysteine and the closing phenylalanine or tryptophan. A D gene is named only where the DNA matches it firmly. Part of the rows lack a size; the others show once, few, many or a class for expanded clones.

J gene: TRBJ1-4; clone size: .; V gene: TRBV5-1; D gene: .; CDR3 DNA: TGCGCCAGCAGCTCAGGACAGCCTACGGAAAAACTGTTTTTT; CDR3 protein: CASSSGQPTEKLFF
J gene: TRBJ2-3; clone size: .; V gene: TRBV5-6; D gene: TRBD2; CDR3 DNA: TGTGCCAGCAGCTTGGTACTAGCGGGCGGCACAGATACGCAGTATTTT; CDR3 protein: CASSLVLAGGTDTQYF
J gene: TRBJ1-2; clone size: .; V gene: TRBV23-1; D gene: .; CDR3 DNA: TGCGCCAGCCCTCCAACAGCTAACTATGGCTACACCTTC; CDR3 protein: CASPPTANYGYTF
J gene: TRBJ2-2; clone size: .; V gene: TRBV30; D gene: .; CDR3 DNA: TGTGCCTGGAAAATCCTAGGGAACACCGGGGAGCTGTTTTTT; CDR3 protein: CAWKILGNTGELFF
J gene: TRBJ1-4; clone size: .; V gene: TRBV20-1; D gene: .; CDR3 DNA: TGCAGTGCTAGAGATGAAGCCTCATCGGGGGAAAAACTGTTTTTT; CDR3 protein: CSARDEASSGEKLFF
J gene: TRBJ1-5; clone size: .; V gene: TRBV6-5; D gene: .; CDR3 DNA: TGTGCCAGCAGTTACTCGGAGGACGGCTTTAAGCAGCCCCAGCATTTT; CDR3 protein: CASSYSEDGFKQPQHF
J gene: TRBJ2-5; clone size: .; V gene: TRBV7-2; D gene: .; CDR3 DNA: TGTGCCAGCAGCTTAGGGCTGCAACAAGAGACCCAGTACTTC; CDR3 protein: CASSLGLQQETQYF
J gene: TRBJ2-1; clone size: .; V gene: TRBV28; D gene: TRBD2; CDR3 DNA: TGTGCCAGCAGCAGACCGGGACTAGCGGACAATGAGCAGTTCTTC; CDR3 protein: CASSRPGLADNEQFF
J gene: TRBJ1-3; clone size: once; V gene: TRBV30; D gene: TRBD1; CDR3 DNA: TGTGCCTGGAGCAACAGGGGGCTGATCGGAAACACCATATATTTT; CDR3 protein: CAWSNRGLIGNTIYF
J gene: TRBJ2-5; clone size: .; V gene: TRBV24-1; D gene: .; CDR3 DNA: TGTGCCACCAGTGACGGCGGTCAAGAGACCCAGTACTTC; CDR3 protein: CATSDGGQETQYF
J gene: TRBJ1-5; clone size: .; V gene: TRBV27; D gene: .; CDR3 DNA: TGTGCCAGCAGTTTCAGGGGCGATCAGCCCCAGCATTTT; CDR3 protein: CASSFRGDQPQHF
J gene: TRBJ2-7; clone size: .; V gene: TRBV4-1; D gene: TRBD1; CDR3 DNA: TGCGCCAGCAGCCAGACGGGACAGGTCCACGAGCAGTACTTC; CDR3 protein: CASSQTGQVHEQYF
J gene: TRBJ2-1; clone size: .; V gene: TRBV24-1; D gene: TRBD1; CDR3 DNA: TGTGCCACCAGTATAACCGGGACAGACTACAATGAGCAGTTCTTC; CDR3 protein: CATSITGTDYNEQFF
J gene: TRBJ2-7; clone size: .; V gene: TRBV12-3/TRBV12-4; D gene: TRBD1; CDR3 DNA: TGTGCCAGCAGTCGACCGGGACAGGGTACCTACGAGCAGTACTTC; CDR3 protein: CASSRPGQGTYEQYF
J gene: TRBJ2-1; clone size: .; V gene: TRBV13; D gene: .; CDR3 DNA: TGTGCCAGCAGCTTGGGTCCATTAACCTACAATGAGCAGTTCTTC; CDR3 protein: CASSLGPLTYNEQFF
J gene: TRBJ2-5; clone size: .; V gene: TRBV19; D gene: TRBD2; CDR3 DNA: TGTGCCAGTTCCGAGCTGACTAGCGGGGCCTCAACCCAAGAGACCCAGTACTTC; CDR3 protein: CASSELTSGASTQETQYF
J gene: TRBJ2-3; clone size: .; V gene: TRBV2; D gene: TRBD2; CDR3 DNA: TGTGCCAGCAGTCCTAGGACTAGTAGGGATACGCAGTATTTT; CDR3 protein: CASSPRTSRDTQYF
J gene: TRBJ2-5; clone size: .; V gene: TRBV3-1; D gene: .; CDR3 DNA: TGTGCCAGCAGCCCAACAATAGTAGAGACCCAGTACTTC; CDR3 protein: CASSPTIVETQYF
J gene: TRBJ1-2; clone size: .; V gene: TRBV6-6; D gene: .; CDR3 DNA: TGTGCCAGCAGCTCTGGGCCGGGGGGGTATGGCTACACCTTC; CDR3 protein: CASSSGPGGYGYTF
J gene: TRBJ2-5; clone size: .; V gene: TRBV7-2; D gene: .; CDR3 DNA: TGTGCCAGCAGCTCGGGAGGGGGCCGGGAGACCCAGTACTTC; CDR3 protein: CASSSGGGRETQYF
J gene: TRBJ1-2; clone size: .; V gene: TRBV7-9; D gene: .; CDR3 DNA: TGTGCCAGCAGCTTAGAGGACGGTTTCTATGGCTACACCTTC; CDR3 protein: CASSLEDGFYGYTF
J gene: TRBJ2-3; clone size: .; V gene: TRBV4-3; D gene: TRBD2; CDR3 DNA: TGCGCCAGCAGCCAGCACAGCGGGGGGGCCACAGATACGCAGTATTTT; CDR3 protein: CASSQHSGGATDTQYF
J gene: TRBJ2-1; clone size: .; V gene: TRBV11-2; D gene: TRBD1; CDR3 DNA: TGTGCCAGCAGCTTAGATCGGACAGGATTAGAGCAGTTCTTC; CDR3 protein: CASSLDRTGLEQFF
J gene: TRBJ2-5; clone size: once; V gene: TRBV18; D gene: TRBD1; CDR3 DNA: TGTGCCAGCTCACCTCGGACAGGGGATGCAGAGACCCAGTACTTC; CDR3 protein: CASSPRTGDAETQYF
J gene: TRBJ1-2; clone size: .; V gene: TRBV19; D gene: .; CDR3 DNA: TGTGCCGGCCAGAGGGGGAACTATGGCTACACCTTC; CDR3 protein: CAGQRGNYGYTF
J gene: TRBJ1-6; clone size: .; V gene: TRBV7-2; D gene: .; CDR3 DNA: TGTGCCAGCTCCAGGACGCAGCTACCAAATTCACCCCTCCACTTT; CDR3 protein: CASSRTQLPNSPLHF
J gene: TRBJ2-4; clone size: .; V gene: TRBV7-2; D gene: TRBD2; CDR3 DNA: TGTGCCAGCAGCTTGCTAGCGGGGGGGCAAGGGAACATTCAGTACTTC; CDR3 protein: CASSLLAGGQGNIQYF
J gene: TRBJ1-2; clone size: .; V gene: TRBV20-1; D gene: TRBD1; CDR3 DNA: TGCAGTGCTAGTAGGACAGGGGGGACTAACTATGGCTACACCTTC; CDR3 protein: CSASRTGGTNYGYTF
J gene: TRBJ2-6; clone size: once; V gene: TRBV5-1; D gene: .; CDR3 DNA: TGCGCCAGCAGCCCCACAGGGGGGGGAGCTGGGGCCAACGTCCTGACTTTC; CDR3 protein: CASSPTGGGAGANVLTF
J gene: TRBJ2-6; clone size: .; V gene: TRBV7-3; D gene: .; CDR3 DNA: TGTGCCAGCAGCTCCGGACCCAATTCTGGGGCCAACGTCCTGACTTTC; CDR3 protein: CASSSGPNSGANVLTF
J gene: TRBJ2-7; clone size: .; V gene: TRBV6-6; D gene: .; CDR3 DNA: TGTGCCACCGGGACCGGCACCTACGAGCAGTACTTC; CDR3 protein: CATGTGTYEQYF
J gene: TRBJ1-2; clone size: .; V gene: TRBV29-1; D gene: .; CDR3 DNA: TGCAGCGCCACACACAGGGCCGGGGGCTACACCTTC; CDR3 protein: CSATHRAGGYTF
J gene: TRBJ1-5; clone size: .; V gene: TRBV7-9; D gene: TRBD1; CDR3 DNA: TGTGCCAGCAGCCCGGACGACAGGGCCCAGCCCCAGCATTTT; CDR3 protein: CASSPDDRAQPQHF
J gene: TRBJ1-1; clone size: .; V gene: TRBV12-3/TRBV12-4; D gene: .; CDR3 DNA: TGTGCCAGCAGTCCGGGACACCCGGTCACTGAAGCTTTCTTT; CDR3 protein: CASSPGHPVTEAFF
J gene: TRBJ2-3; clone size: .; V gene: TRBV3-1; D gene: TRBD2; CDR3 DNA: TGTGCCAGCAGCCACCTCAAAGGCGGGGGTGGTGTGGTAGATACGCAGTATTTT; CDR3 protein: CASSHLKGGGGVVDTQYF
J gene: TRBJ2-2; clone size: .; V gene: TRBV5-6; D gene: .; CDR3 DNA: TGTGCCAGCAGCCCGGGACTGAACACCGGGGAGCTGTTTTTT; CDR3 protein: CASSPGLNTGELFF
J gene: TRBJ2-5; clone size: .; V gene: TRBV5-1; D gene: .; CDR3 DNA: TGCGCCAGCAGCTTGGAGGCTAGCGTCAAAGAGACCCAGTACTTC; CDR3 protein: CASSLEASVKETQYF
J gene: TRBJ1-2; clone size: .; V gene: TRBV12-3/TRBV12-4; D gene: TRBD1; CDR3 DNA: TGTGCCAGCACCCGCGGACAGGTCCTAGGCTATGGCTACACCTTC; CDR3 protein: CASTRGQVLGYGYTF
J gene: TRBJ1-3; clone size: .; V gene: TRBV3-1; D gene: .; CDR3 DNA: TGTGCCAGCAGCCAAGGGAGCTCTGGAAACACCATATATTTT; CDR3 protein: CASSQGSSGNTIYF
J gene: TRBJ1-1; clone size: .; V gene: TRBV2; D gene: TRBD1; CDR3 DNA: TGTGCCAGCAGGCCTCCCGGGACAGCACTTAGGCACACTGAAGCTTTCTTT; CDR3 protein: CASRPPGTALRHTEAFF
J gene: TRBJ1-4; clone size: .; V gene: TRBV6-6; D gene: .; CDR3 DNA: TGTGCCAGCAGATTTAATGAAAAACTGTTTTTT; CDR3 protein: CASRFNEKLFF
J gene: TRBJ1-2; clone size: .; V gene: TRBV2; D gene: TRBD1; CDR3 DNA: TGTGCCAGCAGGACGGACAGGACCGACTATGGCTACACCTTC; CDR3 protein: CASRTDRTDYGYTF
J gene: TRBJ2-3; clone size: .; V gene: TRBV9; D gene: TRBD2; CDR3 DNA: TGTGCCAGCAGCGGACTAGCGGGGGGGCAAGATACGCAGTATTTT; CDR3 protein: CASSGLAGGQDTQYF
J gene: TRBJ2-7; clone size: .; V gene: TRBV30; D gene: .; CDR3 DNA: TGTGCCTGGAGTGCCGGCCTCTACGAGCAGTACTTC; CDR3 protein: CAWSAGLYEQYF
J gene: TRBJ1-2; clone size: .; V gene: TRBV12-3/TRBV12-4; D gene: TRBD1; CDR3 DNA: TGTGCCAGCAGTCCTACAGACAGGGGAGGCTATGGCTACACCTTC; CDR3 protein: CASSPTDRGGYGYTF
J gene: TRBJ2-3; clone size: once; V gene: TRBV11-2; D gene: TRBD2; CDR3 DNA: TGTGCCAGCCGGGGGTTGACTAGCGGGGGAGATACGCAGTATTTT; CDR3 protein: CASRGLTSGGDTQYF
J gene: TRBJ2-7; clone size: .; V gene: TRBV7-2; D gene: TRBD2; CDR3 DNA: TGTGCCAGCAGCGTCGACTGGGGGGGTTACGAGCAGTACTTC; CDR3 protein: CASSVDWGGYEQYF
J gene: TRBJ2-7; clone size: .; V gene: TRBV20-1; D gene: TRBD2; CDR3 DNA: TGCAGTGCGAAGAGCGGGGGTTCCCCCTACGAGCAGTACTTC; CDR3 protein: CSAKSGGSPYEQYF
J gene: TRBJ2-4; clone size: .; V gene: TRBV30; D gene: TRBD1; CDR3 DNA: TGTGCCTGGAGTGGCGGGACAGGGGTAAACATTCAGTACTTC; CDR3 protein: CAWSGGTGVNIQYF
J gene: TRBJ2-7; clone size: .; V gene: TRBV6-5; D gene: TRBD1; CDR3 DNA: TGTGCCAGTCGGGAGACAGGGGCCTCTTACTACGAGCAGTACTTC; CDR3 protein: CASRETGASYYEQYF